This entry features one TCR beta chain sequence. The antigen remains unidentified. The entry originates in a study of cytotoxic CD8 clonotypes in ibrutinib-treated CLL. Study information: Partial responses numbered around 24 and complete responses 2; after a median about 68 months, about 15 stayed remitted and about twelve progressed. Mean yields were approximately 260,000 productive templates and over 85,000 productive rearrangements per sample. Notes on the study in general: Measured clonality at baseline was greater than in age-matched healthy donors and tracked with circulating CD8+ T-cell counts.

The CDR3 has 13 residues. The ends were cut back, 8 bases at V and 0 bases at J, with 11 bases in the middle. Germline CDR1 SGHDT, CDR2 YYEEEE. PBMCs that had been cryopreserved were the source of 1.5 to 2.5 micrograms of genomic DNA for TCR beta libraries. Libraries were prepared by immunoSEQ multiplex PCR; TCRdb keeps only in-frame clonotypes and omits some of them. The sample lists just over 200,000 clones, 79% occurring once. The origin of this receptor is a human donor with chronic lymphocytic leukemia. J is TRBJ1-1 and V is TRBV5-6, with TRBD1 as a possible D gene (6 bases). The starting material was PBMCs, obtained after 12 months of ibrutinib treatment. In DNA, the CDR3 is TGTGCCAGTACCGGACAGATGAACACTGAAGCTTTCTTT. It codes for CASTGQMNTEAFF.